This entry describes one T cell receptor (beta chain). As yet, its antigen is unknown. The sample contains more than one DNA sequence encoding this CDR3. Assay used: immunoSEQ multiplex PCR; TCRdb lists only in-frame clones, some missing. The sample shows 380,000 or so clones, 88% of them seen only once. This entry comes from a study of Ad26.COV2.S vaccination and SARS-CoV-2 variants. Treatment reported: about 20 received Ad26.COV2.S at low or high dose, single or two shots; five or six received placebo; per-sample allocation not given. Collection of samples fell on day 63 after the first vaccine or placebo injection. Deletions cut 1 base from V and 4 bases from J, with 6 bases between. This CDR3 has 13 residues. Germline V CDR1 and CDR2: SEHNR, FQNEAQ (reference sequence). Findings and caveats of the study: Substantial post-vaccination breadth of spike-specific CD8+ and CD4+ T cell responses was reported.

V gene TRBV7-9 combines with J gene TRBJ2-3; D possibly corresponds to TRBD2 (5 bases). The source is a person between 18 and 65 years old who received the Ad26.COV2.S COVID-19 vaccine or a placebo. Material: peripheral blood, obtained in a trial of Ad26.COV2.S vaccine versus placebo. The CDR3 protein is CASSLGGSDTQYF. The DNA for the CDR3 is TGTGCCAGCAGCTTAGGAGGGTCAGATACGCAGTATTTT.